Presented here are 32 T cell receptor beta chains from one specimen sequenced in a study of shared clonotypes between healthy human individuals. TCRdb's table, derived via immunoSEQ multiplex PCR, lists solely in-frame clones and lacks some. This table has some 1.5 million clones, roughly 96% appearing once. The source material was naive CD4+ T cells sorted from blood. Documented subset: CD45RA+ positively selected. These receptor sequences come from a man aged 30 to 45 in good health.

As for this clone: The identical CDR3 is also encoded by other nucleotide sequences in the sample. The J gene is TRBJ2-7, the V gene TRBV9; a possible D gene is TRBD1 (6 bases). Germline CDR1 SGDLS, CDR2 YYNGEE. The CDR3 totals 14 residues. The ends were cut back, 0 bases at V and 1 base at J, with 8 bases in the middle. CDR3 residues: CASSVAGQSYEQYF. In nucleotides, the CDR3 is TGTGCCAGCAGCGTAGCTGGACAGTCCTACGAGCAGTACTTC.

The DNA of the CDR3 is TGCGCCAGCAGCTTGGTTTCCGGGGTCGGGGAGCTGTTTTTT. This codes for CASSLVSGVGELFF. This chain uses TRBV5-1 with TRBJ2-2; maybe TRBD2 (5 bases). The V gene lost 0 bases and the J gene lost 7 bases, with 10 bases spanning the gap. This CDR3 is 14 amino acids long. Germline V gene data show CDR1 as SGHRS and CDR2 as YFSETQ.

The rearrangement joins TRBV10-3 to TRBJ2-5; TRBD1 might be the D (6 bases). The CDR3 length is 14 residues. The V end was cut by 10 bases, the J end by 0 bases, with 15 bases between. Per the germline V gene, CDR1 is ENHRY and CDR2 is SYGVKD. CDR3 protein: CATTRTANQETQYF. The DNA of the CDR3 is TGTGCCACCACGAGGACAGCTAACCAAGAGACCCAGTACTTC.

The sample holds one count of this clone. The V call is TRBV7-2, the J call TRBJ2-3; D unresolved. Between the trimmed V and J ends, which lost 1 base and 4 bases, there was a span of 9 bases. Germline V lookup: CDR1 SGHTA, CDR2 FQGNSA. The CDR3 contains 14 residues. Here the CDR3 reads CASSLGGYPDTQYF. The DNA of the CDR3 is TGTGCCAGCAGCTTAGGGGGTTACCCAGATACGCAGTATTTT.

V and J are TRBV6-5 and TRBJ1-2; TRBD1 might be the D (5 bases). The CDR3 is 14 residues long. Trimming shortened V by 7 bases and J by 2 bases, and 14 bases separated the two germline ends. CDR1 and CDR2 (germline): MNHEY, SVGAGI. CDR3 amino acids: CASNGRRENYGYTF. The CDR3 DNA reads TGTGCCAGCAATGGACGCAGGGAGAACTATGGCTACACCTTC.

J is TRBJ1-4 and V is TRBV10-2, with D maybe TRBD1 (6 bases). V shed 6 bases and J shed 4 bases, with 18 bases lying between them. The CDR3 sequence is 16 residues long. Germline V gene sequence: CDR1 WSHSY, CDR2 SAAADI. The CDR3 nucleotides are TGCGCCAGCAGGGGCGCCCCACAGGACAGTAATGAAAAACTGTTTTTT. Translation: CASRGAPQDSNEKLFF.

In its sample, this clone was seen once. This chain uses TRBV28 with TRBJ1-1; TRBD1 agrees at 7 bases. Germline CDR1 is MDHEN and CDR2 is SYDVKM. This CDR3 has 14 residues. The V segment lost 4 bases and the J segment 7 bases; nucleotides outside the gene matches: 9. CDR3 bases: TGTGCCAGCAGTTCTCCCGGGACAGTTGGTGAAGCTTTCTTT. Encoded protein: CASSSPGTVGEAFF.

V usage is TRBV7-2 and J usage is TRBJ2-7; D unresolved. The CDR3 has 12 residues. Germline V gene data show CDR1 as SGHTA and CDR2 as FQGNSA. Trimming cost V 5 bases and J 3 bases, with 8 bases left between them. The CDR3, as DNA: TGTGCCAGCAGCAGGGCGGTCTACGAGCAGTACTTC. It codes for CASSRAVYEQYF.

The V and J genes are TRBV15 and TRBJ2-1; D unresolved. The CDR3 covers 16 residues. Germline CDR1 is LNHNV and CDR2 is YYDKDF (reference sequence). The V end was cut by 1 base, the J end by 5 bases, with 15 bases between. Written as DNA, the CDR3 is TGTGCCACCAGCAGAGTTGGCACCCCCCCTAACAATGAGCAGTTCTTC. Amino acids: CATSRVGTPPNNEQFF.

This rearrangement joins TRBV7-6 to TRBJ2-4; tentatively, D is TRBD1 (6 bases). This CDR3 has 14 amino acids. With 5 bases removed from V and 7 bases from J, the gap between germline ends came to 15 bases. In germline, CDR1 is SGHVS, CDR2 FNYEAQ. CDR3 sequence reads: CASSPLAGVNIQYF. The CDR3 region has the DNA TGTGCCAGCAGCCCCTTGGCAGGGGTCAACATTCAGTACTTC.

The rearrangement uses TRBV11-3 and TRBJ2-2; no clear D gene. This CDR3 region has 14 residues. Germline assignment: CDR1 SGHNT and CDR2 YENEEA. V was shortened by 1 base and J by 3 bases, with 6 bases between the two germline ends. The CDR3, as DNA: TGTGCCAGCAGCTTAGGTGTGCACACCGGGGAGCTGTTTTTT. Protein: CASSLGVHTGELFF.

The chain joins TRBV6-1 to TRBJ1-5; 9 bases are a match to TRBD1. V shed 6 bases, J shed 6 bases, and the junction held 9 bases outside the gene matches. The CDR3 is made up of 15 amino acids. Germline V gene data show CDR1 as MNHNS and CDR2 as SASEGT. The CDR3 sequence: CASRDGTGFGQPQHF. The CDR3 nucleotides are TGTGCCAGCAGGGACGGGACAGGGTTTGGTCAGCCCCAGCATTTT.

The CDR3 nucleotides read TGTGCCAGCAGTTTACCGGGGGATGGCTACACCTTC. Translating it yields CASSLPGDGYTF. J is TRBJ1-2 and V is TRBV7-3, with a tentative D call TRBD1 (5 bases). V lost 6 bases to trimming and J lost 6 bases, with 11 bases between them. CDR1 and CDR2 (germline): SGHTA, FQGTGA. This CDR3 is 12 amino acids long.

The chain is built from TRBV5-4 and TRBJ2-7; perhaps D is TRBD1 or TRBD2 (5 bases each). The V end was cut by 4 bases, the J end by 4 bases, with 15 bases between. The CDR3 runs to 14 residues. Germline assignment: CDR1 SGHNT and CDR2 YYREEE (reference sequence). The CDR3: CASSGDGAGYEQYF. As DNA, the CDR3 is TGTGCCAGCAGCGGGGACGGCGCTGGGTACGAGCAGTACTTC.

This chain links TRBV13 with TRBJ2-1, with 11 bases lining up with TRBD2. CDR1 is PRHDT, CDR2 FYEKMQ, per germline (reference sequence). The trim removed 1 base at V and 10 bases at J, leaving 12 bases unmatched. The CDR3 sequence is 17 residues long. The CDR3 sequence: CASSLALGTSGFREQFF. CDR3 sequence (DNA): TGTGCCAGCAGCTTAGCCTTGGGGACTAGCGGATTCCGGGAGCAGTTCTTC.

V usage is TRBV2 and J usage is TRBJ2-6; D unclear. The V end was cut by 3 bases, the J end by 0 bases, with 6 bases between. CDR1 and CDR2 from the germline V gene are SNHLY and FYNNEI. The CDR3 is made up of 15 amino acids. The CDR3 DNA reads TGTGCCAGCAGTGATTGGATCTCTGGGGCCAACGTCCTGACTTTC. Amino acids: CASSDWISGANVLTF.

J is TRBJ1-1 and V is TRBV9; maybe TRBD1 (5 bases). Germline values: CDR1 SGDLS, CDR2 YYNGEE. The CDR3 has 14 amino acids. Trimming took 1 base from V and 1 from J, leaving 8 bases between them. This CDR3 reads CASSVPGQNTEAFF. The CDR3 DNA is TGTGCCAGCAGCGTACCCGGACAGAACACTGAAGCTTTCTTT.

The chain employs TRBV7-6 and TRBJ2-3; D unresolved. Germline assignment: CDR1 SGHVS and CDR2 FNYEAQ. The CDR3 contains 12 residues. V lost 6 bases and J 6 bases, leaving 10 bases between the germline ends. The CDR3 region has the DNA TGTGCCAGCAGTCAACTCAGGGATACGCAGTATTTT. It specifies CASSQLRDTQYF.

The chain combines TRBV9 with TRBJ2-5; D ambiguous. Germline lookup yields CDR1 SGDLS and CDR2 YYNGEE. This CDR3 has 15 amino acids. The germline V and J ends were trimmed by 0 bases and 4 bases, with 13 bases remaining between them. The DNA of the CDR3 is TGTGCCAGCAGCGTAGACCCCCAGTGGGGAGAGACCCAGTACTTC. It translates to CASSVDPQWGETQYF.

The genes are TRBV6-5 and TRBJ2-3; possibly TRBD2 for D (6 bases). V lost 0 bases, J lost 0 bases, and 7 bases lay in between. CDR1 MNHEY and CDR2 SVGAGI come from the germline V gene. CDR3 length: 15 amino acids. The CDR3, as DNA: TGTGCCAGCAGTTACTCGGCGGGAAGCACAGATACGCAGTATTTT. Its translation is CASSYSAGSTDTQYF.

The chain has TRBV1 and TRBJ2-1; no check of the table's D call, TRBD2, against the DNA was made. TRBV1 is shown as a pseudogene. The CDR3 loop spans 17 amino acids. CDR3 protein: CTSSQGRTSGIVNEQFF. CDR3 bases: TGCACCAGCAGCCAAGGAAGGACTAGCGGGATAGTCAATGAGCAGTTCTTC.

V is TRBV5-1 and J is TRBJ2-1; D may match TRBD1 or TRBD2 (6 bases each). The germline gives CDR1 SGHRS, CDR2 YFSETQ. The CDR3 runs to 15 residues. V shed 4 bases and J shed 4 bases, with 15 bases lying between them. The CDR3 here is CASSIARGAYNEQFF. CDR3 bases: TGCGCCAGCAGCATCGCTAGGGGGGCGTACAATGAGCAGTTCTTC.

The V and J genes are TRBV7-9 and TRBJ2-7; 9 nucleotides agree with TRBD1. Germline V gene lookup returns CDR1 SEHNR and CDR2 FQNEAQ (reference sequence). CDR3 size: 12 residues. V was pared by 6 bases and J by 3 bases, with 0 bases of the junction left unmatched. DNA for the CDR3: TGTGCCAGCAGGACAGGGGGCTACGAGCAGTACTTC. Translating it yields CASRTGGYEQYF.

V gene TRBV5-1 combines with J gene TRBJ2-1; no clear D. Per germline, CDR1 SGHRS and CDR2 YFSETQ. Trimming shortened V by 2 bases and J by 8 bases, and 11 bases separated the two germline ends. CDR3 length: 13 amino acids. CDR3 in amino acids: CASSFERRDEQFF. The CDR3 coding sequence is TGCGCCAGCAGCTTCGAACGCCGGGATGAGCAGTTCTTC.

Details on this clone: The sample carries other DNA sequences with the same CDR3. V gene TRBV27 combines with J gene TRBJ1-1; the D gene is possibly TRBD1 (5 bases). Trimming stripped 5 bases from V and 1 base from J, with 8 bases between. The germline gives CDR1 MNHEY, CDR2 SMNVEV (reference sequence). The CDR3 has 13 residues. CDR3 nucleotide sequence: TGTGCCAGCAGTCGGAGGGGGAACACTGAAGCTTTCTTT. Amino acids: CASSRRGNTEAFF.

The gene calls are TRBV11-2 and TRBJ2-7; 10 bases match TRBD2. The CDR3 sequence is 16 residues long. CDR1 is SGHAT, CDR2 FQNNGV, per germline. With V trimmed by 3 bases and J by 2 bases, 7 bases remained unmatched. The chain's CDR3 is CASSFLAGVMAYEQYF. The CDR3 DNA reads as TGTGCCAGCAGCTTCCTAGCGGGAGTTATGGCCTACGAGCAGTACTTC.

The V gene is TRBV14, the J gene TRBJ2-7; 7 bases are shared with TRBD1. The germline V gene encodes CDR1 SGHDN and CDR2 FVKESK. The CDR3 has 18 residues. V shed 1 base and J 4 bases; nucleotides not matched to a gene: 16. The CDR3 protein is CASSQGIVEGAFFYEQYF. The CDR3 DNA follows: TGTGCCAGCAGCCAAGGGATAGTTGAGGGGGCATTTTTTTACGAGCAGTACTTC.

The V gene is TRBV6-5, the J gene TRBJ2-1; 13 bases map to TRBD2. The CDR3 covers 15 residues. The junction had 6 bases not matched to a gene; V was cut back by 5 bases and J by 8 bases. Germline lookup yields CDR1 MNHEY and CDR2 SVGAGI. CDR3 protein: CASSTTSGRADEQFF. The CDR3 nucleotides read TGTGCCAGCAGTACCACTAGCGGGAGGGCCGATGAGCAGTTCTTC.

The CDR3 reads CASSGPTGRGYTF. The CDR3 region has the DNA TGTGCCAGTAGTGGTCCGACAGGGCGAGGCTACACCTTC. This rearrangement joins TRBV19 to TRBJ1-2, with 7 bases lining up with TRBD1. The CDR3 runs to 13 residues. Germline V lookup: CDR1 LNHDA, CDR2 SQIVND (reference sequence). The V segment lost 5 bases and the J segment 8 bases; nucleotides outside the gene matches: 8.

J is TRBJ1-4 and V is TRBV14; D remains ambiguous. With 1 base removed from V and 8 bases from J, the gap between germline ends came to 17 bases. The CDR3 runs 16 residues. The germline V gene encodes CDR1 SGHDN and CDR2 FVKESK. The CDR3 DNA follows: TGTGCCAGCAGCCAAGGCCTCAAGGTTCTGAGGGAAAAACTGTTTTTT. It codes for CASSQGLKVLREKLFF.

This clone has a single count. The rearrangement joins TRBV25-1 to TRBJ2-7; D gene uncertain. Germline V lookup: CDR1 MGHDK, CDR2 SYGVNS. Deletions cut 0 bases from V and 0 bases from J, with 18 bases between. The CDR3 covers 18 residues. Written as DNA, the CDR3 is TGTGCCAGCAGTGAATATCGTACGGTGCCTTCTACCTCCTACGAGCAGTACTTC. Its translation: CASSEYRTVPSTSYEQYF.

The CDR3 here is CASSLGPGTSGSNEQFF. DNA for the CDR3: TGTGCCAGCAGCTTGGGGCCCGGGACTAGCGGGAGCAATGAGCAGTTCTTC. The V call is TRBV5-4, the J call TRBJ2-1, with 14 bases matching TRBD2. Looked up from germline, CDR1 is SGHNT and CDR2 is YYREEE (reference sequence). The junction had 5 bases not matched to a gene; V was cut back by 0 bases and J by 6 bases. CDR3 length equals 17 residues.